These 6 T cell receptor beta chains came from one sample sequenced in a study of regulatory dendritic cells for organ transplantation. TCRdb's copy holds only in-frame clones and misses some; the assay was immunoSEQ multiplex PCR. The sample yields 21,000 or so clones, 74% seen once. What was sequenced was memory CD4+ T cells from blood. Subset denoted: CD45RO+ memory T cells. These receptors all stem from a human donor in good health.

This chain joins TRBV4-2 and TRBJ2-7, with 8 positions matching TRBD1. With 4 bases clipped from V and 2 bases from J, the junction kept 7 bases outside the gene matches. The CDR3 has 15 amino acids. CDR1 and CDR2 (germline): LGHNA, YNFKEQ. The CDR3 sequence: CASSLEGTGAYEQYF. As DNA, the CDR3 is TGTGCCAGCAGCCTCGAAGGGACAGGAGCCTACGAGCAGTACTTC.

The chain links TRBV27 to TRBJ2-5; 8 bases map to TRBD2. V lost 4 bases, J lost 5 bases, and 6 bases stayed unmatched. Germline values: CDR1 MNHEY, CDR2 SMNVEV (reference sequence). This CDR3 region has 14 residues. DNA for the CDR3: TGTGCCAGCAGTTACCGGGGGGGCCGGGAGACCCAGTACTTC. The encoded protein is CASSYRGGRETQYF.

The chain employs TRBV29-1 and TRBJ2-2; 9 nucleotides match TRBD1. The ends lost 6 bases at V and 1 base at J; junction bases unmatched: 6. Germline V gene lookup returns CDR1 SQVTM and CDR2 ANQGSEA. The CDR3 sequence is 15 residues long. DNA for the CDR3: TGCAGCGTACTCCCGGGACAGGGGAACACCGGGGAGCTGTTTTTT. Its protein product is CSVLPGQGNTGELFF.

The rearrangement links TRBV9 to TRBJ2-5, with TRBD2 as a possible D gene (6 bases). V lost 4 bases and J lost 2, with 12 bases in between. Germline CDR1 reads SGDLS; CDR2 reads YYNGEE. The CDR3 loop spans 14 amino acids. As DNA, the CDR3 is TGTGCCAGCAGCTTGATGAGCGGGCAAGAGACCCAGTACTTC. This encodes CASSLMSGQETQYF.

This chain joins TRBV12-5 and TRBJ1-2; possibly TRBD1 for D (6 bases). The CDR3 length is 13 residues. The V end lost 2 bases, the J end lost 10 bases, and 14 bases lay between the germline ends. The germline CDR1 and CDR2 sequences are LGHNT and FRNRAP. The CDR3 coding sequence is TGTGCTAGTGGTTTGACAGGGCGTGACGACTACACCTTC. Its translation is CASGLTGRDDYTF.

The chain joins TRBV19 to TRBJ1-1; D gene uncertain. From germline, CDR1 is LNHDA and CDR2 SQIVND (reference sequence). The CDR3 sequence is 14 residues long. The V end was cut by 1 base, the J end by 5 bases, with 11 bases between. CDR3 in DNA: TGTGCCAGTAGTATAGCCCGTCGGTCGACTGAAGCTTTCTTT. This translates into CASSIARRSTEAFF.